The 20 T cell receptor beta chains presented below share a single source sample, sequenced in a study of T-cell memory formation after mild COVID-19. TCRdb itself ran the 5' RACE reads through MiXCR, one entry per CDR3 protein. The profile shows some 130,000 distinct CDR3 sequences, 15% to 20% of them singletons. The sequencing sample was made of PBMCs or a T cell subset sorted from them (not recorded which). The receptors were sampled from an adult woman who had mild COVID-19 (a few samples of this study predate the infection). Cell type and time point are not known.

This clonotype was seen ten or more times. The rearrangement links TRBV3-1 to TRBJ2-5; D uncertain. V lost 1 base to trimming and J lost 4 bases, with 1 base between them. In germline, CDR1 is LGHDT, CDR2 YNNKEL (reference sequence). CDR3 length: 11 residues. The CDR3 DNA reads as TGTGCCAGCAGCCAAGGAGAGACCCAGTACTTC. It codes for CASSQGETQYF.

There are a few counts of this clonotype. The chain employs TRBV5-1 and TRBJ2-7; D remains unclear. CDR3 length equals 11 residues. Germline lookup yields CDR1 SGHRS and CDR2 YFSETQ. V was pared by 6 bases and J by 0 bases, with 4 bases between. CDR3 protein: CASKGSYEQYF. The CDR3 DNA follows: TGCGCCAGCAAGGGCTCCTACGAGCAGTACTTC.

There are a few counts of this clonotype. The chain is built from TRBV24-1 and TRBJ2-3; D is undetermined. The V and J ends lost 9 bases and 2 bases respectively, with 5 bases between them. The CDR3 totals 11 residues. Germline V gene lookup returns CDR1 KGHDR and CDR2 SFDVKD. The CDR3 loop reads CATANTDTQYF. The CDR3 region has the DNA TGTGCCACCGCCAACACAGATACGCAGTATTTT.

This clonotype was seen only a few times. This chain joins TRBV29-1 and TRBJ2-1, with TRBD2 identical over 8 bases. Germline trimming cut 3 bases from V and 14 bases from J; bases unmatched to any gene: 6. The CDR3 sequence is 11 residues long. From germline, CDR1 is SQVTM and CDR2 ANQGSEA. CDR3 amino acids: CSVDVGTSEFF. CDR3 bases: TGCAGCGTTGACGTCGGGACTAGTGAGTTCTTC.

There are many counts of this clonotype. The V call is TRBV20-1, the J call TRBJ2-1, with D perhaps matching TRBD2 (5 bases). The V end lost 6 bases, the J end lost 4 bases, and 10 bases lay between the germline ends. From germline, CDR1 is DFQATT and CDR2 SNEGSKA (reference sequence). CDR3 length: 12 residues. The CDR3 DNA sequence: TGCAGTGCCCGTCGGGGATACAATGAGCAGTTCTTC. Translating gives CSARRGYNEQFF.

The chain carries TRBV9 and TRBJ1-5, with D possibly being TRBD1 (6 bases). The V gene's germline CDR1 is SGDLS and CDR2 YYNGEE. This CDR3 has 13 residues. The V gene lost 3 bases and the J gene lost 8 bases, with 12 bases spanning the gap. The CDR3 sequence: CASSGGGREPQHF. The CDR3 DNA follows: TGTGCCAGCAGCGGAGGGGGTAGAGAGCCCCAGCATTTT.

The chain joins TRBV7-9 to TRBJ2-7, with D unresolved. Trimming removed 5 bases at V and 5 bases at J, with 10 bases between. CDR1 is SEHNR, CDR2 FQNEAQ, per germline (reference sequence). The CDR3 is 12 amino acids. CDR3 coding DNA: TGTGCCAGCAGCCTACAGCAAGACGAGCAGTACTTC. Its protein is CASSLQQDEQYF.

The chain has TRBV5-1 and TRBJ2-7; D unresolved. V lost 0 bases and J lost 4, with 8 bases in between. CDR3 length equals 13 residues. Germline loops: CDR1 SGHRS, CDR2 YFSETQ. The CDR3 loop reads CASSLAGQYEQYF. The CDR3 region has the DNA TGCGCCAGCAGCTTGGCCGGGCAGTACGAGCAGTACTTC.

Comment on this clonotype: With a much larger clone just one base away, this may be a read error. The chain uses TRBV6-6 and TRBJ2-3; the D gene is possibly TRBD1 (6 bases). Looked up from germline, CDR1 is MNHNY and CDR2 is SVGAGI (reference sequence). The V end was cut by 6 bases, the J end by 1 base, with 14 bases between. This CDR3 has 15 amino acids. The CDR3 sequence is CASSPREGGTDTQYF. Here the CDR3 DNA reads TGTGCCAGCAGCCCCCGAGAGGGGGGCACAGATACGCAGTATTTT.

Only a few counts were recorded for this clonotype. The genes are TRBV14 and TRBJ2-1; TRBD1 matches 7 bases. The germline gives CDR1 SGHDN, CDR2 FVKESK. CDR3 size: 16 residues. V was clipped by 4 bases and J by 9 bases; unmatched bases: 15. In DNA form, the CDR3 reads TGTGCCAGCAGCCTGTGGACAGGCGGCTCGAGCGGTGAGCAGTTCTTC. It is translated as CASSLWTGGSSGEQFF.

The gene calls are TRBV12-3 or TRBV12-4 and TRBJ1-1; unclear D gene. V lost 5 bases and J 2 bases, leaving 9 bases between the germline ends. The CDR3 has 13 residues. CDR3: CASSISRNTEAFF. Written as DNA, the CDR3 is TGTGCCAGCAGTATATCGCGCAACACTGAAGCTTTCTTT.

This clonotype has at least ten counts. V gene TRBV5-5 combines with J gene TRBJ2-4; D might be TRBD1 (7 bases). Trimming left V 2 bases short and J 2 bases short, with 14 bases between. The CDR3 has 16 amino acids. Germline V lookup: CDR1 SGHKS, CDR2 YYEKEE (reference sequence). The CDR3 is CASSFQGGVTKNIQYF. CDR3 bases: TGTGCCAGCAGCTTTCAGGGGGGAGTGACCAAAAACATTCAGTACTTC.

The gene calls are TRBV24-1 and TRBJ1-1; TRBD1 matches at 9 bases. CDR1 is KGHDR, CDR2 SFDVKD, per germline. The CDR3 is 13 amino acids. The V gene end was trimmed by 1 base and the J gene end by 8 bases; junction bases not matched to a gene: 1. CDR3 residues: CATSDLQGAEAFF. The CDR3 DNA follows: TGTGCCACCAGTGATTTACAGGGGGCGGAAGCTTTCTTT.

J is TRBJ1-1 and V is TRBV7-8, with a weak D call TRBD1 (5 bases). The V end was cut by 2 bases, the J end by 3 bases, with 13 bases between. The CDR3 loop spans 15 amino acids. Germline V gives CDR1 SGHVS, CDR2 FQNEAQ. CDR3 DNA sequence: TGTGCCAGCAGCTTATCGAGGGGCGGTTACACTGAAGCTTTCTTT. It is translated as CASSLSRGGYTEAFF. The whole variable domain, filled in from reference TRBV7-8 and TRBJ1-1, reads GAGVSQSPRYKVAKRGQDVALRCDPISGHVSLFWYQQALGQGPEFLTYFQNEAQLDKSGLPSDRFFAERPEGSVSTLKIQRTQQEDSAVYLCASSLSRGGYTEAFFGQGTRLTVV.

CDR3 protein: CASSLFGQESYEQYF. Here the CDR3 DNA reads TGTGCCAGCAGTTTATTTGGACAGGAGTCCTACGAGCAGTACTTC. This rearrangement joins TRBV27 to TRBJ2-7; TRBD1 aligns across 7 bases. V lost 1 base to trimming and J lost 1 base; unmatched junction nucleotides: 4. Looked up from germline, CDR1 is MNHEY and CDR2 is SMNVEV (reference sequence). This CDR3 comprises 15 residues.

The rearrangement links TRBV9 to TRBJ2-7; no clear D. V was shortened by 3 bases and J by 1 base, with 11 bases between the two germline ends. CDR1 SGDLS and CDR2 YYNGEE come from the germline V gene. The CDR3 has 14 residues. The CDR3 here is CASSAPDGSYEQYF. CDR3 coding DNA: TGTGCCAGCAGCGCCCCGGACGGGTCCTACGAGCAGTACTTC.

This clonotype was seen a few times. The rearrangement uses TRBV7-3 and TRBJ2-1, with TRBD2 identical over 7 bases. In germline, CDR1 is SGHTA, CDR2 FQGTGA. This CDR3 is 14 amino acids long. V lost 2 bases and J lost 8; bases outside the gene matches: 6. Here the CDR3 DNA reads TGTGCCAGCAGCTTAGAGGGAACTAGCGATGAGCAGTTCTTC. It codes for CASSLEGTSDEQFF.

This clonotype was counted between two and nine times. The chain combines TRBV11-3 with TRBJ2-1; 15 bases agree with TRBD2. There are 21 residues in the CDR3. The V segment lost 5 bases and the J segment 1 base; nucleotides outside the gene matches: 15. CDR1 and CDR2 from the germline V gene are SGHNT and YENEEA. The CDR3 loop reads CASSVGTSGRWYLSSYNEQFF. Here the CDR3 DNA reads TGTGCCAGCAGCGTCGGGACTAGCGGGAGGTGGTACTTGAGTTCCTACAATGAGCAGTTCTTC.

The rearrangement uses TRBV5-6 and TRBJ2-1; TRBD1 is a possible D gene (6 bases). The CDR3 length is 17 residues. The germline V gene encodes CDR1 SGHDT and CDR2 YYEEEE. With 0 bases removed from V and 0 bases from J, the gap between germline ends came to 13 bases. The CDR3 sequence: CASSLVHTGSSYNEQFF. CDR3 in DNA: TGTGCCAGCAGCTTGGTTCATACAGGGAGCTCCTACAATGAGCAGTTCTTC.

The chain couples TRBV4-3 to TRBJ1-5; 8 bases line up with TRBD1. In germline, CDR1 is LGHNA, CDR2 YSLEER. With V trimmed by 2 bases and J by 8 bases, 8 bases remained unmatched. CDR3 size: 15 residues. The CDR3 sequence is CASSQSSGGDKPQHF. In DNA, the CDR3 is TGCGCCAGCAGCCAATCGTCAGGGGGCGACAAGCCCCAGCATTTT.